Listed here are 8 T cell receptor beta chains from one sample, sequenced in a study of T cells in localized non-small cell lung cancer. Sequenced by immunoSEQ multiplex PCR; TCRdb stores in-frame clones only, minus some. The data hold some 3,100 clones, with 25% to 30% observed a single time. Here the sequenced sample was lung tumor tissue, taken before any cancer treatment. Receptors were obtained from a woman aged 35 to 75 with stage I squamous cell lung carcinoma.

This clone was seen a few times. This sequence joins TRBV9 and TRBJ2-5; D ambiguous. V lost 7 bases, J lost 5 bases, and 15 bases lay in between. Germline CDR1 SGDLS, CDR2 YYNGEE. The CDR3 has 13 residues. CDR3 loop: CASGDWGGETQYF. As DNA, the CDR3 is TGTGCCAGCGGGGATTGGGGTGGGGAGACCCAGTACTTC.

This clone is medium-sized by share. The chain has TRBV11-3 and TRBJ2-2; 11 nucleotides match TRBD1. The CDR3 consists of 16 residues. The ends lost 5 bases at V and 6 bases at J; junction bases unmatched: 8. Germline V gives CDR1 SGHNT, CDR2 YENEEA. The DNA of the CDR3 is TGTGCCAGCAGCCCCTTTCTGGGACAGGGGGCCGGGGAGCTGTTTTTT. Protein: CASSPFLGQGAGELFF. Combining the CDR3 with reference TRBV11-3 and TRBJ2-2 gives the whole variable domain EAGVVQSPRYKIIEKKQPVAFWCNPISGHNTLYWYLQNLGQGPELLIRYENEEAVDDSQLPKDRFSAERLKGVDSTLKIQPAELGDSAVYLCASSPFLGQGAGELFFGEGSRLTVL.

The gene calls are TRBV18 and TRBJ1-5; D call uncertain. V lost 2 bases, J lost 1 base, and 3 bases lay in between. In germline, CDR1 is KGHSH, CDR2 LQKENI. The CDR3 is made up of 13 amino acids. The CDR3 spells CASSPGSNQPQHF. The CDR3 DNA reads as TGTGCCAGCTCACCAGGGAGCAATCAGCCCCAGCATTTT.

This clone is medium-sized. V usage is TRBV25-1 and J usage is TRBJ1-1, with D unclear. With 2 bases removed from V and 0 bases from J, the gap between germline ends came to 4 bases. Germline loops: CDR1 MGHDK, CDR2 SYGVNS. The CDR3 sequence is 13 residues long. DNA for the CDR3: TGTGCCAGCAGTGAAACAGTGAACACTGAAGCTTTCTTT. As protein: CASSETVNTEAFF.

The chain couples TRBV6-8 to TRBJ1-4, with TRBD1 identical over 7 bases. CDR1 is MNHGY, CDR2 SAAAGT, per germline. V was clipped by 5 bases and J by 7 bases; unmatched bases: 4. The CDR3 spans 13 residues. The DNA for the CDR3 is TGTGCCAGCAGTGGGGGGACAGTTGAAAAACTGTTTTTT. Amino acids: CASSGGTVEKLFF.

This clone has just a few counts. As DNA, the CDR3 is TGTGCCAGCAGCCCACCCAGGACTAGCGGGGGGGCCTTCGTTTACGAGCAGTACTTC. It yields the protein CASSPPRTSGGAFVYEQYF. The gene calls are TRBV6-7 and TRBJ2-7; 15 bases align to TRBD2. TRBV6-7 qualifies as an ORF whose function is uncertain. The CDR3 spans 19 residues. The trim removed 6 bases at V and 4 bases at J, leaving 16 bases unmatched.

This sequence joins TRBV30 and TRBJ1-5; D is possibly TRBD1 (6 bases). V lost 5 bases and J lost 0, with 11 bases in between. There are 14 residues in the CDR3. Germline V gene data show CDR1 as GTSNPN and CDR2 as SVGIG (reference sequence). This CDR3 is CAWSTGNSNQPQHF. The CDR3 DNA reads TGTGCCTGGTCGACAGGAAATAGCAATCAGCCCCAGCATTTT. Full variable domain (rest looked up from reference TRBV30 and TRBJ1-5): SQTIHQWPATLVQPVGSPLSLECTVEGTSNPNLYWYRQAAGRGLQLLFYSVGIGQISSEVPQNLSASRPQDRQFILSSKKLLLSDSGFYLCAWSTGNSNQPQHFGDGTRLSIL.

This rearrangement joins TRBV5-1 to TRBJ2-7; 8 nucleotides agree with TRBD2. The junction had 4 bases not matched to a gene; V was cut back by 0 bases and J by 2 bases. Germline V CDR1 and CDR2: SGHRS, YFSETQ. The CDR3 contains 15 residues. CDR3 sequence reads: CASSLDQRETYEQYF. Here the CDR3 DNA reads TGCGCCAGCAGCTTGGACCAGCGGGAGACCTACGAGCAGTACTTC.